The 24 T cell receptor delta chains below come from one sample, sequenced in a study of γδ T cells in repeated Plasmodium falciparum infection. TCRdb re-called the multiplex PCR reads with CATT. The data show over 45,000 delta-chain clones, with around 1.6% seen just once and 6.5% to 9.5% held by the top ten. Bulk repertoires came from Vgamma9/Vdelta2+ or Vdelta2-negative gammadelta T cells flow-sorted from PBMC. The sample taken for sequencing was gamma-delta T cells from blood. These receptors all come from a pool of human donors (malaria-infected and uninfected, not separated).

Concerning this clone itself: This may be a read error: a much more frequent sequence differs by one nucleotide. Other DNA sequences in the same sample also yield this CDR3. This sequence joins TRDV1 and TRDJ1; 11 bases are shared with TRDD3. The CDR3 is made up of 25 amino acids. Trimming at V came to 0 bases and at J to 1 base, leaving 28 bases not matched to a gene. Germline V gene lookup returns CDR1 TSWWSYY and CDR2 QGS. CDR3 protein: CALGELARLLQPRLLGDKTTDKLIF. CDR3 coding DNA: TGTGCTCTTGGGGAACTTGCTCGGCTCCTGCAGCCCCGGCTACTGGGGGATAAAACCACCGATAAACTCATCTTT.

This clone was seen many times. It differs at one base from a far larger clone, so likely a read error. This same CDR3 is encoded by further DNA sequences in the sample. V and J are TRDV2 and TRDJ1; the match to TRDD3 covers 7 bases. As TCRdb names no J gene, one was assigned here on the basis of a DNA match to germline. CDR3 length: 15 amino acids. Germline CDR1 is GEAIGNYY and CDR2 is EKD. V was pared by 3 bases and J by 2 bases, with 8 bases of the junction left unmatched. The CDR3 nucleotides read TGTGCCTGTGACGCCTTGCTGGGGGGGACCGATAAACTCATCTTT. Translated: CACDALLGGTDKLIF.

This clone was picked up a small number of times. TCRdb's listed protein matches a much larger clone and diverges from this DNA's translation at residue 7, likely through a read error; the protein shown comes from the DNA. This chain connects TRDV1 to TRDJ2; D may be TRDD2 or TRDD3 (5 bases each). TCRdb lists no J gene, so it was determined here by aligning the DNA to germline. Germline CDR1 TSWWSYY, CDR2 QGS. The CDR3 length is 15 residues. V was shortened by 9 bases and J by 4 bases, with 18 bases between the two germline ends. CDR3 sequence reads: CALTYERISTAQLFF. The CDR3 DNA reads TGTGCTCTGACCTACGAAAGGATATCGACAGCACAACTCTTCTTT.

By share, this clone counts as medium-sized. Other DNA sequences in the same sample also yield this CDR3. The gene calls are TRDV1 and TRDJ1, with 8 bases identical to TRDD3. In germline, CDR1 is TSWWSYY, CDR2 QGS. J lost 3 bases, V lost 1 base, and 13 bases had no gene match. CDR3 length: 18 residues. This chain's CDR3 is CALGEPLRDTWQADKLIF. Written as DNA, the CDR3 is TGTGCTCTTGGGGAACCTTTAAGGGATACGTGGCAGGCCGATAAACTCATCTTT.

As concerns this clone: This DNA's translation differs at residue 3 from TCRdb's protein, which comes from a much larger clone; a read error is likely, and the protein shown is translated from the DNA. V and J are TRDV1 and TRDJ1; possible D gene TRDD3, 10 bases. CDR3 length: 24 residues. Germline V lookup: CDR1 TSWWSYY, CDR2 QGS. This chain's CDR3 is CAPGEYGLPTTFFGGYTHTDKLIF. As DNA, the CDR3 is TGTGCTCCTGGGGAATATGGCCTTCCTACGACATTTTTTGGGGGATACACCCACACCGATAAACTCATCTTT.

This clone was seen ten or more times. The translation of this DNA and the TCRdb protein of a much larger clone differ at residue 6, probably owing to a read error; the protein shown here is translated from the DNA. The V call is TRDV1, the J call TRDJ1, with 12 bases lining up with TRDD3. TCRdb offers no J gene call, so here the DNA was matched to germline to obtain one. V dropped 0 bases and J dropped 10; count of bases not matched to a gene: 18. The CDR3 loop spans 19 amino acids. Germline V gene lookup returns CDR1 TSWWSYY and CDR2 QGS. The CDR3 protein is CALGELTPGRTGGYRTLIF. CDR3 in DNA: TGTGCTCTTGGGGAACTTACTCCTGGCCGTACTGGGGGATACCGGACACTCATCTTT.

This clone was observed a few times. Translating this DNA gives a protein that differs at residue 14 from the TCRdb one, which belongs to a much larger clone; a read error is likely, and the protein shown is this translation. The gene calls are TRDV2 and TRDJ1; D possibly corresponds to TRDD3 (6 bases). As TCRdb names no J gene, one was assigned here on the basis of a DNA match to germline. The V and J ends lost 0 bases and 4 bases respectively, with 26 bases between them. The germline V gene encodes CDR1 GEAIGNYY and CDR2 EKD. The CDR3 covers 19 residues. CDR3 in amino acids: CACDTVKGIGEANIDKLIF. The CDR3 DNA follows: TGTGCCTGTGACACCGTGAAGGGGATTGGTGAAGCGAACATCGATAAACTCATCTTT.

This clone has more than one count but fewer than ten. TCRdb's protein for this DNA is that of a much larger clone and differs from the translation at residue 7, likely a read error; the protein shown is the DNA translation. The chain has TRDV1 and TRDJ1; tentative D call: TRDD3 (6 bases). Here the J gene was assigned by germline matching of the DNA, as TCRdb has none. Germline-derived CDR1 and CDR2 are TSWWSYY and QGS. V was cut by 2 bases and J by 6 bases, with 22 bases left in between. The CDR3 loop spans 17 amino acids. CDR3 in DNA: TGTGCTCTTGGGGAAACTCCCCCATTGTACTGGGAGAATAAACTCATCTTT. This gives the protein CALGETPPLYWENKLIF.

This clone is termed medium-sized (0.01 to 0.1%). This specimen includes other DNA sequences encoding the same CDR3. The chain has TRDV1 and TRDJ1, with 7 bases that match TRDD3. After removal of 2 bases from V and 5 bases from J, the junction contained 38 bases not matched to a gene. CDR3 length: 25 amino acids. In germline, CDR1 is TSWWSYY, CDR2 QGS. The CDR3 reads CALGESSTPMRPRLGSAHPADKLIF. The CDR3 DNA reads as TGTGCTCTTGGGGAATCCAGCACTCCTATGAGGCCCCGACTGGGGTCGGCTCATCCGGCTGATAAACTCATCTTT.

This clone is labeled medium-sized. The chain has TRDV2 and TRDJ1; D ambiguous. The CDR3 is 13 amino acids. Trimming took off 0 bases at V and 5 bases at J, with 9 bases between the two ends. The germline V gene has CDR1 GEAIGNYY and CDR2 EKD. DNA of the CDR3: TGTGCCTGTGACACCTTACTAGGGGATAAACTCATCTTT. Translated: CACDTLLGDKLIF.

This clone was recorded at least ten times. Translating this DNA gives a protein that differs at residue 11 from the TCRdb one, which belongs to a much larger clone; a read error is likely, and the protein shown is this translation. This chain uses TRDV1 with TRDJ2; 9 bases align to TRDD3. The J gene comes from matching the DNA to germline here; TCRdb lacks it. Germline-derived CDR1 and CDR2 are TSWWSYY and QGS. The CDR3 is 16 residues long. Trimming removed 0 bases from V and 5 bases from J; junction bases left unmatched: 4. CDR3: CALGELMGIRTAQLFF. CDR3 coding DNA: TGTGCTCTTGGGGAACTAATGGGGATACGCACAGCACAACTCTTCTTT.

This clone was detected only a few times. The protein recorded in TCRdb matches a much larger clone and deviates from this DNA's translation at residue 8, suggesting a read error; the protein here is obtained by translating the DNA. The V gene is TRDV2, the J gene TRDJ1, with 7 bases aligning to TRDD3. The CDR3 sequence is 16 residues long. V lost 3 bases to trimming and J lost 0 bases; unmatched junction nucleotides: 9. From germline, CDR1 is GEAIGNYY and CDR2 EKD. This CDR3 is CACDLLGREYTDKLIF. CDR3 coding DNA: TGTGCCTGTGACCTACTGGGGAGGGAGTACACCGATAAACTCATCTTT.

In its sample, this clone was seen many times. A much larger clone lies a single base off, so this may be a read error. The same CDR3 also results from other DNA sequences found in this sample. The rearrangement joins TRDV1 to TRDJ1, with 13 bases fitting TRDD3. The J gene was missing in TCRdb and was found by matching the end of the DNA to germline. This CDR3 is built from 21 residues. From germline, CDR1 is TSWWSYY and CDR2 QGS. In DNA, the CDR3 is TGTGCCCTTGACCTACCTCCCGAGTACTGGGGGATACGGGGACACACCGATAAACTCATCTTT. It is translated as CALDLPPEYWGIRGHTDKLIF.

V gene TRDV1 combines with J gene TRDJ1; 13 bases line up with TRDD3. TCRdb leaves out the J gene; it was filled in here by matching the DNA to germline. J lost 3 bases, V lost 2 bases, and 24 bases had no gene match. The CDR3 consists of 23 residues. Germline values: CDR1 TSWWSYY, CDR2 QGS. Written as DNA, the CDR3 is TGTGCTCTTGGGGAAAAGGGACCCTACTACGGGGAACTGGGGGATACGCAAGCCGATAAACTCATCTTT. Its protein is CALGEKGPYYGELGDTQADKLIF.

At least ten counts were recorded for this clone. The chain has TRDV1 and TRDJ1; 10 nucleotides align to TRDD3. The germline CDR1 and CDR2 sequences are TSWWSYY and QGS. V dropped 4 bases and J dropped 1; count of bases not matched to a gene: 12. The CDR3 is made up of 18 amino acids. The CDR3 DNA reads TGTGCTCTTGGGGTCCCCCTCGGGGGGATACGGTTCACCGATAAACTCATCTTT. This translates into CALGVPLGGIRFTDKLIF.

This clone was detected a few times. For this DNA, TCRdb reports the protein of a much larger clone, which diverges at residue 2, most likely from a read error; the protein presented here is translated directly from the DNA. The chain has TRDV1 and TRDJ1, with D tentatively TRDD3 (6 bases). Because TCRdb records no J gene, it was assigned here through a match of the DNA to germline. This CDR3 comprises 24 residues. The germline V gene encodes CDR1 TSWWSYY and CDR2 QGS. This CDR3 is CSLGTPYLRAGATHGHAHTDKLIF. CDR3 bases: TGTTCTCTTGGGACCCCCTACCTTCGCGCTGGGGCTACCCATGGGCATGCTCATACCGATAAACTCATCTTT.

Comment on this clone: A read error is the likely source, as a far larger clone sits one nucleotide away. The sample contains more than one DNA sequence encoding this CDR3. V usage is TRDV1 and J usage is TRDJ1; 9 nucleotides line up with TRDD2. J lost 0 bases, V lost 4 bases, and 21 bases had no gene match. The V gene's germline CDR1 is TSWWSYY and CDR2 QGS. CDR3 length: 21 amino acids. The CDR3 spells CALGGGLPTFPGDSYTDKLIF. In DNA form, the CDR3 reads TGTGCTCTTGGGGGAGGCCTTCCTACTTTCCCTGGGGATTCGTACACCGATAAACTCATCTTT.

This clone was found many times. The chain couples TRDV2 to TRDJ1, with 9 bases matching TRDD2. After removal of 3 bases from V and 0 bases from J, the junction contained 37 bases not matched to a gene. The CDR3 runs 26 residues. The V gene's germline CDR1 is GEAIGNYY and CDR2 EKD. CDR3 nucleotides: TGTGCCTGTGACGGCCTTCCTACGTCGCTGGGGGCATCGATCCCAACCATCGATCGGTACACCGATAAACTCATCTTT. Its translation is CACDGLPTSLGASIPTIDRYTDKLIF.

This clone was seen only a few times. TCRdb shows a much larger clone's protein in place of this DNA's translation, and the two differ at residue 12, likely through a read error; the protein shown is translated from the DNA. This sequence joins TRDV2 and TRDJ3; 7 nucleotides agree with TRDD3. TCRdb offers no J gene call, so here the DNA was matched to germline to obtain one. CDR3 length equals 22 residues. CDR1 GEAIGNYY and CDR2 EKD come from the germline V gene. Unmatched junction bases numbered 20, after V lost 3 bases and J lost 1 base. DNA of the CDR3: TGTGCCTGTGACGACGTCCAATCCGAGGATACGGACTCATCCTGGGACACCCGACAGATGTTTTTC. Protein: CACDDVQSEDTDSSWDTRQMFF.

A note on this clone: Relative to the germline gene, one junction end is altered; a read error may explain this. The gene calls are TRDV1 and TRDJ1; a weak D match, TRDD3 (6 bases). Since TCRdb gives no J gene, matching the DNA to germline was used here to assign it. The CDR3 consists of 12 residues. Germline CDR1 reads TSWWSYY; CDR2 reads QGS. The CDR3 loop reads CSGALTTDKLIF. The CDR3 coding sequence is TGCTCTGGGGCCCTAACCACCGATAAACTCATCTTT.

With regard to this clone: This is likely an artifact of a read error, given a far larger clone one base away. Different DNA sequences within this sample yield the same CDR3. This chain links TRDV1 with TRDJ1; 13 bases line up with TRDD3. The J gene was missing in TCRdb and was found by matching the end of the DNA to germline. The germline V gene encodes CDR1 TSWWSYY and CDR2 QGS. CDR3 length equals 17 residues. CDR3 sequence reads: CALGERILGDTRDKLIF. Here the CDR3 DNA reads TGTGCCCTTGGGGAACGAATACTGGGGGATACGCGCGATAAACTCATCTTT.

This clone occurred a few times. This DNA's translation and the protein TCRdb lists, from a much larger clone, do not match at residue 7, likely due to a read error; the protein shown is translated from the DNA. This chain links TRDV1 with TRDJ3, with 9 bases identical to TRDD3. The J gene, absent from TCRdb, was called here by matching the DNA to germline. Germline V gene data show CDR1 as TSWWSYY and CDR2 as QGS. The trim removed 0 bases at V and 4 bases at J, leaving 31 bases unmatched. The length of the CDR3 is 27 residues. The CDR3 sequence: CALGELSQSTPLYWGKVSGWDTRQMFF. In DNA, the CDR3 is TGTGCTCTTGGGGAACTCTCCCAAAGCACACCCTTGTACTGGGGGAAGGTGAGTGGATGGGACACCCGACAGATGTTTTTC.

As for this clone: One end of the junction does not line up with germline, which may come from a read error. The identical CDR3 is also encoded by other nucleotide sequences in the sample. The chain couples TRDV1 to TRDJ1; D is uncertain. This CDR3 spans 16 amino acids. The germline CDR1 and CDR2 sequences are TSWWSYY and QGS. CDR3 nucleotides: TGTGCTCTTGGGACTCGACTGCCGTTTGGGACAGATAAGCTCATCTTT. This translates into CALGTRLPFGTDKLIF.

This clone has a count of ten or more. A single base is all that separates this from a far larger clone, so a read error is likely. Other DNA sequences in the same sample also yield this CDR3. The V gene is TRDV2, the J gene TRDJ1; no clear D. This CDR3 has 17 residues. Germline loops: CDR1 GEAIGNYY, CDR2 EKD. The DNA for the CDR3 is TGCGCCTGTGACACCCTCGCCGGATCATACTCAACCGATAAACTCATCTTT. The encoded protein is CACDTLAGSYSTDKLIF.